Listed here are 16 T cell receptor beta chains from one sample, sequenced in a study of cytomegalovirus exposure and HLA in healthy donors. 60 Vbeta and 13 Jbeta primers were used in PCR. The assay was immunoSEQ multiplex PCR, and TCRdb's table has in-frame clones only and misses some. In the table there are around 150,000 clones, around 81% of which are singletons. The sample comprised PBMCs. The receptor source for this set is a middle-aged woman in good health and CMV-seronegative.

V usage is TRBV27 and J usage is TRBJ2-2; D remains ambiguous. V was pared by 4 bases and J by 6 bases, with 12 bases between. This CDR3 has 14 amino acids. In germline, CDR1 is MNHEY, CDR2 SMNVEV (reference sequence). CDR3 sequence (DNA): TGTGCCAGCAGTTCCCTTGACTCAGCCGGGGAGCTGTTTTTT. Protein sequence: CASSSLDSAGELFF.

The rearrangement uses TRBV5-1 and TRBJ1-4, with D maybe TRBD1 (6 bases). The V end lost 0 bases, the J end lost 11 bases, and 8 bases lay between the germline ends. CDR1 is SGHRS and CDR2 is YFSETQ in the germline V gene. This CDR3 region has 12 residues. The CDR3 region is CASSLEGGKLFF. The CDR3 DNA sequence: TGCGCCAGCAGCTTGGAGGGGGGGAAACTGTTTTTT.

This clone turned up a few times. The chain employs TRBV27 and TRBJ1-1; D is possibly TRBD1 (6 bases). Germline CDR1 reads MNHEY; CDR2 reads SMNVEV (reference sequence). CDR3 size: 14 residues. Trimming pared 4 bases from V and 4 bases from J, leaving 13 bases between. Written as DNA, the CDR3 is TGTGCCAGCAGTTCTAAGGGAGGGGGCACTGAAGCTTTCTTT. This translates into CASSSKGGGTEAFF.

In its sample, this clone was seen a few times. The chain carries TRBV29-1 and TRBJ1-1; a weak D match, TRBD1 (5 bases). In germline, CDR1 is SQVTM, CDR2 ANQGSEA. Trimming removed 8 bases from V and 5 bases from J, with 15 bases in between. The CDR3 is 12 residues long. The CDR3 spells CSIPTGGTEAFF. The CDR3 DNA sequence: TGCAGCATACCCACCGGGGGGACTGAAGCTTTCTTT.

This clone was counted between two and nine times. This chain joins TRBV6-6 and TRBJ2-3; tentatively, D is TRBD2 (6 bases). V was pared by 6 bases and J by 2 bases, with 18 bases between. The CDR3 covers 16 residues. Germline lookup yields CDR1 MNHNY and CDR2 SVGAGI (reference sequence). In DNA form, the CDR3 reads TGTGCCAGCAGATCCGGGACTCTCATCCTCACAGATACGCAGTATTTT. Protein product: CASRSGTLILTDTQYF.

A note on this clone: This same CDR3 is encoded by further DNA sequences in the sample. The CDR3 DNA sequence: TGTGCCACCACTGCGACCAGCGACACTGAAGCTTTCTTT. It encodes CATTATSDTEAFF. The genes are TRBV10-3 and TRBJ1-1, with no clear D. In germline, CDR1 is ENHRY, CDR2 SYGVKD. The V and J ends lost 10 bases and 3 bases respectively, with 15 bases between them. This CDR3 comprises 13 residues.

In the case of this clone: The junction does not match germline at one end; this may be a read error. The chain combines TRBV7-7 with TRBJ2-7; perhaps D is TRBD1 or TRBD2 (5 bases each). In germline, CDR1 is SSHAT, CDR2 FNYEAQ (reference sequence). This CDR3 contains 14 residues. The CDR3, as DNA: TGTGCTAGCAGCTTAGCGCAAGACAGCCACGAGCAGTACTTC. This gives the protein CASSLAQDSHEQYF.

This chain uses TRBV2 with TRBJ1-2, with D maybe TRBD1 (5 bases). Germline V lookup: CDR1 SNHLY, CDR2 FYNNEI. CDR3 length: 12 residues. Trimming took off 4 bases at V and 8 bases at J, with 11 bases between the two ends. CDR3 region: CASSGQFDGYTF. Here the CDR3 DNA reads TGTGCCAGCAGTGGACAGTTTGACGGCTACACCTTC.

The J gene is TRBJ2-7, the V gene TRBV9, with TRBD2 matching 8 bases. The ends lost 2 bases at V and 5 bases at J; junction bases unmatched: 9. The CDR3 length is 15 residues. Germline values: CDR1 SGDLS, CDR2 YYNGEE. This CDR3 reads CASSVRGLGKNEQYF. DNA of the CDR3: TGTGCCAGCAGCGTCAGGGGACTAGGGAAGAACGAGCAGTACTTC. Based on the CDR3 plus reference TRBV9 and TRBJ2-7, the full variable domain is DSGVTQTPKHLITATGQRVTLRCSPRSGDLSVYWYQQSLDQGLQFLIQYYNGEERAKGNILERFSAQQFPDLHSELNLSSLELGDSALYFCASSVRGLGKNEQYFGPGTRLTVT.

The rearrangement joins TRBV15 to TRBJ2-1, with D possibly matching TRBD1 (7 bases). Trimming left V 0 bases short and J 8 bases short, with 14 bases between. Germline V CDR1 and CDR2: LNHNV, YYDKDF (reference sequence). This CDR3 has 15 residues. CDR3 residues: CATSREPQGGDEQFF. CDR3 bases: TGTGCCACCAGCAGAGAGCCGCAGGGGGGCGATGAGCAGTTCTTC.

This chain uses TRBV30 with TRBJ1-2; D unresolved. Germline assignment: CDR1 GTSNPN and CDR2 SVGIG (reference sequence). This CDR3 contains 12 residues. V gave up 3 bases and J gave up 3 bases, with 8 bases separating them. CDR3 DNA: TGTGCCTGGAGAAGAGAGGACTATGGCTACACCTTC. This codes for CAWRREDYGYTF.

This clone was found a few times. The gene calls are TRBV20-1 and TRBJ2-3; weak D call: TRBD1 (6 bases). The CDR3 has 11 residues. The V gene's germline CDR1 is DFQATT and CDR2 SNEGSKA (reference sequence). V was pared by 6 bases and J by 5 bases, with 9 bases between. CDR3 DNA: TGCAGTGCCGCCAGGGGAGATACGCAGTATTTT. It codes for CSAARGDTQYF.

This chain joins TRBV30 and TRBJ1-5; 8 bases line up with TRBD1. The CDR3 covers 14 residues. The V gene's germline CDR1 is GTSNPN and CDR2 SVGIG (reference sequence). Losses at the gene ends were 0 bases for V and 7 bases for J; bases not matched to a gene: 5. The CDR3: CAWSVRTGRQPQHF. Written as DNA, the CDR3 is TGTGCCTGGAGTGTACGGACAGGGAGGCAGCCCCAGCATTTT.

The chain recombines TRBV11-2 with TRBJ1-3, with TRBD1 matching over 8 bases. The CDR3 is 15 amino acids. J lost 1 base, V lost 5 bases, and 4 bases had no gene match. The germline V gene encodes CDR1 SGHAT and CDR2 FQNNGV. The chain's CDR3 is CASSPRQGSGNTIYF. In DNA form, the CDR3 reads TGTGCCAGCAGCCCGCGACAGGGGTCTGGAAACACCATATATTTT.

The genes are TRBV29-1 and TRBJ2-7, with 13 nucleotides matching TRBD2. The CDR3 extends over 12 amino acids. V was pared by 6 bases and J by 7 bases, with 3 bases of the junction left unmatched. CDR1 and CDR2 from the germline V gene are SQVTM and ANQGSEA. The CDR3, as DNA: TGCAGCGTGGGGACTAGCGGGACGGAGCAGTACTTC. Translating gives CSVGTSGTEQYF.

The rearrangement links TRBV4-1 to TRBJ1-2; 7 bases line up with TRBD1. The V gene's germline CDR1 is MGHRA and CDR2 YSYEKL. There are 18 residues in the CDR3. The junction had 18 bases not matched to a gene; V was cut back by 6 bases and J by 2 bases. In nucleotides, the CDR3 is TGCGCCAGCAGTACACTTGGCCACACAGGGGTCGCAAACTATGGCTACACCTTC. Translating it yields CASSTLGHTGVANYGYTF.